These 26 T cell receptor beta chains were all obtained from the same sample, sequenced in a study of neurological immune-mediated disorders. TCRdb ran MiXCR on the 5' RACE reads and lists one entry per CDR3 protein. The sample consists of approximately 44,000 distinct CDR3 sequences, approximately 6.2% of them appearing once. The source material was CD4+ T cells from blood. The receptors derive from a woman under 30 with multiple sclerosis.

This clonotype came up many times. The chain has TRBV11-2 and TRBJ2-1; 12 bases fit TRBD2. The V and J ends lost 5 bases and 6 bases, in that order; junction bases with no gene match: 11. The length of the CDR3 is 17 residues. CDR1 is SGHAT and CDR2 is FQNNGV in the germline V gene. CDR3 region: CASSTRLAGVEGNEQFF. Written as DNA, the CDR3 is TGTGCCAGCAGCACCCGACTAGCGGGAGTGGAGGGCAATGAGCAGTTCTTC.

This clonotype occurred many times. This chain connects TRBV20-1 to TRBJ1-5; D not resolved. The ends were cut back, 4 bases at V and 3 bases at J, with 7 bases in the middle. The CDR3 spans 12 residues. Germline CDR1 and CDR2: DFQATT and SNEGSKA (reference sequence). In DNA, the CDR3 is TGCAGTGCTAATAGACCCAATCAGCCCCAGCATTTT. It specifies CSANRPNQPQHF.

This clonotype was seen many times. The chain couples TRBV14 to TRBJ1-1; TRBD1 might be the D (5 bases). The germline CDR1 and CDR2 sequences are SGHDN and FVKESK. Deletions cut 1 base from V and 4 bases from J, with 13 bases between. The CDR3 is made up of 15 amino acids. Here the CDR3 DNA reads TGTGCCAGCAGCCAAGGCGGGGGGAAGGTCACTGAAGCTTTCTTT. It codes for CASSQGGGKVTEAFF.

This clonotype has at least ten counts. V and J are TRBV5-5 and TRBJ2-7; 10 positions match TRBD1. V shed 1 base, J shed 6 bases, and the junction held 4 bases outside the gene matches. This CDR3 is 14 amino acids long. CDR1 SGHKS and CDR2 YYEKEE come from the germline V gene (reference sequence). CDR3 amino acids: CASSLPRDRGEQYF. DNA of the CDR3: TGTGCCAGCAGCTTGCCCCGGGACAGGGGCGAGCAGTACTTC.

This clonotype came up many times. The chain links TRBV5-1 to TRBJ1-2, with 8 bases fitting TRBD1. V gave up 4 bases and J gave up 3 bases; unmatched junction bases: 32. The CDR3 consists of 23 residues. CDR1 SGHRS and CDR2 YFSETQ come from the germline V gene. In nucleotides, the CDR3 is TGCGCCAGCAGCCCGACCTTGAGGCAGGGGGCCTATCCCCACCCACTTCTCCACTATGGCTACACCTTC. Translating it yields CASSPTLRQGAYPHPLLHYGYTF.

The table lists this clonotype with many counts. The chain has TRBV7-8 and TRBJ1-1; D perhaps matches TRBD1 (5 bases). V shed 2 bases and J shed 11 bases, with 15 bases lying between them. This CDR3 region has 13 residues. Germline CDR1 and CDR2: SGHVS and FQNEAQ. The CDR3 sequence is CASSLSDPRGAFF. Written as DNA, the CDR3 is TGTGCCAGCAGCTTATCGGACCCCCGGGGCGCTTTCTTT.

This clonotype appeared many times. The V and J genes are TRBV10-2 and TRBJ1-2; D is ambiguous. The CDR3 consists of 14 residues. The ends were cut back, 7 bases at V and 4 bases at J, with 16 bases in the middle. Germline CDR1 WSHSY, CDR2 SAAADI. CDR3 protein: CASKEGPVGYGYTF. CDR3 nucleotides: TGCGCCAGCAAAGAGGGTCCCGTAGGCTATGGCTACACCTTC.

At least ten counts were recorded for this clonotype. The chain combines TRBV6-5 with TRBJ1-1; perhaps TRBD1 as D (5 bases). CDR1 and CDR2 from the germline V gene are MNHEY and SVGAGI. The CDR3 contains 14 residues. The V end lost 4 bases, the J end lost 1 base, and 10 bases lay between the germline ends. CDR3 in amino acids: CASSSDRQNTEAFF. The CDR3 bases are TGTGCCAGCAGTTCCGACAGACAGAACACTGAAGCTTTCTTT.

In this sample, this clonotype turned up many times. This chain connects TRBV6-5 to TRBJ2-2; possibly TRBD1 or TRBD2 for D (5 bases each). This CDR3 has 14 residues. V was clipped by 4 bases and J by 4 bases, with 10 bases between them. The germline CDR1 and CDR2 sequences are MNHEY and SVGAGI. The CDR3 sequence is CASSSRGGTGELFF. The CDR3 DNA is TGTGCCAGCAGTTCACGTGGGGGCACCGGGGAGCTGTTTTTT.

This clonotype was observed many times. The chain combines TRBV7-9 with TRBJ1-6, with 7 positions matching TRBD1. The CDR3 length is 16 residues. Losses at the gene ends were 4 bases for V and 7 bases for J; bases not matched to a gene: 10. CDR1 and CDR2 from the germline V gene are SEHNR and FQNEAQ (reference sequence). The CDR3 region has the DNA TGTGCCAGCAGCTCCCTGACAGGGCCGAGGAATTCACCCCTCCACTTT. The encoded protein is CASSSLTGPRNSPLHF.

The sample holds many counts of this clonotype. The chain combines TRBV5-1 with TRBJ2-3; D uncertain. Per the germline V gene, CDR1 is SGHRS and CDR2 is YFSETQ. Deletions cut 2 bases from V and 4 bases from J, with 11 bases between. The CDR3 contains 14 residues. The CDR3 sequence is CASSFGQVPDTQYF. DNA of the CDR3: TGCGCCAGCAGCTTCGGGCAGGTCCCAGATACGCAGTATTTT.

This clonotype was detected many times. CDR3 loop: CASSPRDTNYNEQFF. In nucleotides, the CDR3 is TGCGCCAGCAGCCCCCGGGACACCAATTACAATGAGCAGTTCTTC. The gene calls are TRBV4-1 and TRBJ2-1; the D gene is possibly TRBD1 (6 bases). This CDR3 is 15 amino acids long. Germline CDR1 and CDR2: MGHRA and YSYEKL. The V gene lost 4 bases and the J gene lost 4 bases, with 14 bases spanning the gap.

This clonotype was seen many times. The rearrangement uses TRBV10-3 and TRBJ1-3, with a tentative D call TRBD1 (6 bases). This CDR3 has 16 amino acids. The V gene's germline CDR1 is ENHRY and CDR2 SYGVKD. The germline V and J ends were trimmed by 7 bases and 0 bases, with 16 bases remaining between them. The CDR3 bases are TGTGCCATCACAAAAGACGGAGGGGGCTCTGGAAACACCATATATTTT. This codes for CAITKDGGGSGNTIYF.

This clonotype was seen ten or more times. A read error may produce the germline difference seen at one junction end. The CDR3, as DNA: TGCAGTGCGAGAGACCCGTTCGGGTGGACTGAAGCCTTCTTT. The encoded protein is CSARDPFGWTEAFF. The chain employs TRBV20-1 and TRBJ1-1; no definite D call. Per germline, CDR1 DFQATT and CDR2 SNEGSKA (reference sequence). CDR3 size: 14 residues.

This clonotype was counted many times. The rearrangement uses TRBV5-1 and TRBJ1-1; D gene ambiguous. CDR1 is SGHRS and CDR2 is YFSETQ in the germline V gene. The CDR3 totals 13 residues. With 0 bases removed from V and 4 bases from J, the gap between germline ends came to 7 bases. Written as DNA, the CDR3 is TGCGCCAGCAGCTTGGTGTGGGGCACTGAAGCTTTCTTT. Translating gives CASSLVWGTEAFF.

This clonotype was observed many times. The CDR3 region has the DNA TGCGCCAGCAGCTCAGACAACTATGGCTACACCTTC. This codes for CASSSDNYGYTF. The chain joins TRBV5-1 to TRBJ1-2; D is ambiguous. The CDR3 contains 12 residues. The germline gives CDR1 SGHRS, CDR2 YFSETQ. V shed 3 bases and J shed 2 bases, with 5 bases lying between them. Drawing the rest from reference TRBV5-1 and TRBJ1-2, the complete variable domain is KAGVTQTPRYLIKTRGQQVTLSCSPISGHRSVSWYQQTPGQGLQFLFEYFSETQRNKGNFPGRFSGRQFSNSRSEMNVSTLELGDSALYLCASSSDNYGYTFGSGTRLTVV.

This clonotype has ten or more counts. The chain combines TRBV5-1 with TRBJ2-1; 11 bases fit TRBD2. The CDR3 loop spans 17 amino acids. Germline assignment: CDR1 SGHRS and CDR2 YFSETQ. Germline trimming cut 4 bases from V and 4 bases from J; bases unmatched to any gene: 10. The CDR3 here is CASSQASGRLLYNEQFF. The CDR3 nucleotides are TGCGCCAGCAGCCAAGCTAGCGGGAGGTTACTATACAATGAGCAGTTCTTC.

This clonotype was observed many times. V is TRBV5-5 and J is TRBJ2-7; a possible D gene is TRBD2 (6 bases). Deletions cut 4 bases from V and 3 bases from J, with 11 bases between. The V gene's germline CDR1 is SGHKS and CDR2 YYEKEE (reference sequence). The CDR3 has 13 amino acids. Here the CDR3 reads CASSGGDGYEQYF. CDR3 nucleotide sequence: TGTGCCAGCAGCGGAGGGGACGGCTACGAGCAGTACTTC.

There are many counts of this clonotype. V is TRBV7-8 and J is TRBJ1-2; TRBD1 might be the D (5 bases). V was shortened by 1 base and J by 7 bases, with 10 bases between the two germline ends. From germline, CDR1 is SGHVS and CDR2 FQNEAQ. The CDR3 runs 13 residues. The CDR3 here is CASSLEGTRGYTF. The CDR3 nucleotides are TGTGCCAGCAGCTTAGAGGGGACCCGTGGCTACACCTTC.

This clonotype has at least ten counts. The chain uses TRBV7-2 and TRBJ1-2, with a possible D match to TRBD1 (6 bases). V lost 1 base, J lost 6 bases, and 18 bases lay in between. The CDR3 covers 16 residues. Germline V gene lookup returns CDR1 SGHTA and CDR2 FQGNSA. The CDR3 region has the DNA TGTGCCAGCAGCTTAGGCGGCGGGGGGCGTAGGGATGGCTACACCTTC. Protein sequence: CASSLGGGGRRDGYTF.

This clonotype has a count of ten or more. The chain uses TRBV15 and TRBJ2-2; D is uncertain. This CDR3 is built from 13 residues. The V end was cut by 3 bases, the J end by 0 bases, with 2 bases between. Germline values: CDR1 LNHNV, CDR2 YYDKDF (reference sequence). Here the CDR3 DNA reads TGTGCCACCAGCAGTTCGAACACCGGGGAGCTGTTTTTT. Translating gives CATSSSNTGELFF.

The rearrangement uses TRBV5-4 and TRBJ2-1; 8 nucleotides agree with TRBD2. The V gene's germline CDR1 is SGHNT and CDR2 YYREEE (reference sequence). The CDR3 runs 14 residues. After removal of 3 bases from V and 6 bases from J, the junction contained 5 bases not matched to a gene. The CDR3 nucleotides are TGTGCCAGCAGCTGGGGGACTAGGGTCAATGAGCAGTTCTTC. This gives the protein CASSWGTRVNEQFF. The full variable domain, with the rest looked up from reference TRBV5-4 and TRBJ2-1, is ETGVTQSPTHLIKTRGQQVTLRCSSQSGHNTVSWYQQALGQGPQFIFQYYREEENGRGNFPPRFSGLQFPNYSSELNVNALELDDSALYLCASSWGTRVNEQFFGPGTRLTVL.

This clonotype was recorded at least ten times. The chain joins TRBV5-1 to TRBJ1-5, with D uncertain. V was cut by 0 bases and J by 5 bases, with 9 bases left in between. CDR1 is SGHRS and CDR2 is YFSETQ in the germline V gene. CDR3 length equals 14 residues. The DNA of the CDR3 is TGCGCCAGCAGCTTGGTGGGCGCCGATCAGCCCCAGCATTTT. The encoded protein is CASSLVGADQPQHF. Drawing the rest from reference TRBV5-1 and TRBJ1-5, the complete variable domain is KAGVTQTPRYLIKTRGQQVTLSCSPISGHRSVSWYQQTPGQGLQFLFEYFSETQRNKGNFPGRFSGRQFSNSRSEMNVSTLELGDSALYLCASSLVGADQPQHFGDGTRLSIL.

There are many counts of this clonotype. This chain links TRBV20-1 with TRBJ2-3; 7 positions agree with TRBD1. Germline V gives CDR1 DFQATT, CDR2 SNEGSKA (reference sequence). After removal of 5 bases from V and 2 bases from J, the junction contained 10 bases not matched to a gene. The length of the CDR3 is 15 residues. This CDR3 is CSALMDRSNTDTQYF. CDR3 coding DNA: TGCAGTGCTTTAATGGACAGGTCTAACACAGATACGCAGTATTTT.

Ten or more counts support this clonotype. The chain joins TRBV27 to TRBJ2-1; D is undetermined. CDR3 length: 15 residues. Germline-derived CDR1 and CDR2 are MNHEY and SMNVEV (reference sequence). V was trimmed by 2 bases and J by 0 bases, leaving 8 bases between them. The CDR3 region is CASSLRWSSYNEQFF. The DNA for the CDR3 is TGTGCCAGCAGTTTAAGGTGGAGCTCCTACAATGAGCAGTTCTTC.

This clonotype showed up many times. J is TRBJ2-7 and V is TRBV18; D might be TRBD2 (6 bases). Germline CDR1 KGHSH, CDR2 LQKENI. Trimming removed 4 bases at V and 6 bases at J, with 7 bases between. The CDR3 is 11 residues long. The CDR3 DNA follows: TGTGCCAGCTCACAGGGAGGCGAGCAGTACGTC. Its translation: CASSQGGEQYV.